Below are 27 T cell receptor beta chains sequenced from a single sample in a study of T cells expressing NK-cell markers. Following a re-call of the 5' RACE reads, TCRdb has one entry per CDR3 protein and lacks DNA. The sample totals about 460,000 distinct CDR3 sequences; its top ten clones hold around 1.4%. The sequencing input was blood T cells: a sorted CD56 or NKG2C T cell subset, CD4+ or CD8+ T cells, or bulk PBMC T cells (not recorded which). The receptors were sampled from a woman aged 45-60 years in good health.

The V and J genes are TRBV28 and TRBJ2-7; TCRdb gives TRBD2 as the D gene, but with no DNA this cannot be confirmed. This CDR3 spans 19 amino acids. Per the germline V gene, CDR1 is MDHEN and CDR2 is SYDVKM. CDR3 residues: CASSSFPGLAGTLSYEQYF.

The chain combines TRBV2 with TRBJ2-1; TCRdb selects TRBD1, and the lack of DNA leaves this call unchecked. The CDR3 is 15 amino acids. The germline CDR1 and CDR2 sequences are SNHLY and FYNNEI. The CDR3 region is CASSPEAGGHNEQFF.

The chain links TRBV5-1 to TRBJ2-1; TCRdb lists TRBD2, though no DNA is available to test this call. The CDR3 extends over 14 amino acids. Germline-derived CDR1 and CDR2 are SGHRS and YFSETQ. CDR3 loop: CASSWPGLNNEQFF. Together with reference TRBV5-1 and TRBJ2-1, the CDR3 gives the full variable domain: KAGVTQTPRYLIKTRGQQVTLSCSPISGHRSVSWYQQTPGQGLQFLFEYFSETQRNKGNFPGRFSGRQFSNSRSEMNVSTLELGDSALYLCASSWPGLNNEQFFGPGTRLTVL.

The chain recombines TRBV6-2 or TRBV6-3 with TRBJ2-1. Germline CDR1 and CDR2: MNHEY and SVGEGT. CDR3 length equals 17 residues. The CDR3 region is CASTPRVKESSYNEQFF.

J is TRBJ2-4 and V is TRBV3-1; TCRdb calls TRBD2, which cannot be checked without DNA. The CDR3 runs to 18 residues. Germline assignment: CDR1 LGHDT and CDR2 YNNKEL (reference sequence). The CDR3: CASSQGAALAGRGNIQYF.

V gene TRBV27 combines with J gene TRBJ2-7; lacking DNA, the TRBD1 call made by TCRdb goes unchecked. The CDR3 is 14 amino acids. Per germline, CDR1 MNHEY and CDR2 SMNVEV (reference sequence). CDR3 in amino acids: CASSGGRATYEQYF.

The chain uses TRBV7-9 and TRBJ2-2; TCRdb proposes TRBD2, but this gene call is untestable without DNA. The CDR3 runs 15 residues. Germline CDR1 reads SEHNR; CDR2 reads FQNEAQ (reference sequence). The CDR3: CASSLFLAETGELFF.

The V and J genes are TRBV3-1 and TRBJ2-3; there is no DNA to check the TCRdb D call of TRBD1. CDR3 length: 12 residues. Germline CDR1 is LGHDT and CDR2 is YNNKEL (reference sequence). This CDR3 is CASSRGLATQYF.

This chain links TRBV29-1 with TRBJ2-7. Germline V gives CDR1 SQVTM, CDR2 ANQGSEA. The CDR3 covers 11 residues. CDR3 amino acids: CSVAGFYEQYF.

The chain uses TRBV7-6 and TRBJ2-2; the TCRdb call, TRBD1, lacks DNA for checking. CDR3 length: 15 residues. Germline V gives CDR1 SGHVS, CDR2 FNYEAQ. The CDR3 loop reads CASSRTGSNTGELFF.

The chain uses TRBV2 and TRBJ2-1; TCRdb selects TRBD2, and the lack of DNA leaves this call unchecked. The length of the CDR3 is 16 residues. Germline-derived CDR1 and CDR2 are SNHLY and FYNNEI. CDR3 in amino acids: CASSEIVLAGVTEQFF.

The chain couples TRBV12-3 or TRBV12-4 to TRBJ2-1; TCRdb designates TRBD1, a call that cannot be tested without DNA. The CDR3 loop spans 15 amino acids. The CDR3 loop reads CASRVTGVGGNEQFF.

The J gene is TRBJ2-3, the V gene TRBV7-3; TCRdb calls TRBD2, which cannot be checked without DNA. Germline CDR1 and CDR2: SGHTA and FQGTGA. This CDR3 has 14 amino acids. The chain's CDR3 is CASARTSDTDTQYF. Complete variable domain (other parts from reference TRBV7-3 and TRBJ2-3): GAGVSQTPSNKVTEKGKYVELRCDPISGHTALYWYRQSLGQGPEFLIYFQGTGAADDSGLPNDRFFAVRPEGSVSTLKIQRTERGDSAVYLCASARTSDTDTQYFGPGTRLTVL.

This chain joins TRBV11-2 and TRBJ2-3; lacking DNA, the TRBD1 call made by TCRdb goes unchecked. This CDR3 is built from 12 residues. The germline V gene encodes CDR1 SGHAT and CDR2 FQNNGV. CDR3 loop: CASSLDTGAQYF.

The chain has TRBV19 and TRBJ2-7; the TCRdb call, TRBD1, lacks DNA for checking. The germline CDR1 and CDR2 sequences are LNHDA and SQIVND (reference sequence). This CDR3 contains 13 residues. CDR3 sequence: CASSGQSPYEQYF.

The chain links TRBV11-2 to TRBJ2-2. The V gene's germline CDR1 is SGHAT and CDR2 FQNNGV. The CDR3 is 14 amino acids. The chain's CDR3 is CASSLVTSTGELFF. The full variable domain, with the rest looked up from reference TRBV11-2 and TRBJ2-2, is EAGVAQSPRYKIIEKRQSVAFWCNPISGHATLYWYQQILGQGPKLLIQFQNNGVVDDSQLPKDRFSAERLKGVDSTLKIQPAKLEDSAVYLCASSLVTSTGELFFGEGSRLTVL.

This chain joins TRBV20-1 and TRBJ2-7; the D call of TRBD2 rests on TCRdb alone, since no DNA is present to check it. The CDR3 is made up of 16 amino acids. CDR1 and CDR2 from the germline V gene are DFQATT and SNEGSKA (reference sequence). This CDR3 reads CSARDVSGRAWGEQYF.

The CDR3 sequence: CAWSPGGASSYNEQFF. The rearrangement uses TRBV30 and TRBJ2-1; TCRdb selects TRBD1, and the lack of DNA leaves this call unchecked. The CDR3 length is 16 residues. CDR1 and CDR2 from the germline V gene are GTSNPN and SVGIG (reference sequence).

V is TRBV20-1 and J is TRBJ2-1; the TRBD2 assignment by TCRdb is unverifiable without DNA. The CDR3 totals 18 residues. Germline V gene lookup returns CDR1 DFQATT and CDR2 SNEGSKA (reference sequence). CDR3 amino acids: CSASLGLAGVGSYNEQFF.

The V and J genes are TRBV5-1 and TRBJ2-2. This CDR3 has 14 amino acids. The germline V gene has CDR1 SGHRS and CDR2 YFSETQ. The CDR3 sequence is CASSLEALPGELFF.

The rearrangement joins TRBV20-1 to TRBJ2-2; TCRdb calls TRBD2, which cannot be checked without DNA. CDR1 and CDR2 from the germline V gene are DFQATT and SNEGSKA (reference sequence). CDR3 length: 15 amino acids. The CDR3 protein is CSAKGEGANTGELFF.

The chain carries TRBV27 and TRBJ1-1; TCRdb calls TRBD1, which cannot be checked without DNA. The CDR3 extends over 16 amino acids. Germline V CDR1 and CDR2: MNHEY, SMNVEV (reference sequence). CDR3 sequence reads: CASSTATGLVYGEAFF.

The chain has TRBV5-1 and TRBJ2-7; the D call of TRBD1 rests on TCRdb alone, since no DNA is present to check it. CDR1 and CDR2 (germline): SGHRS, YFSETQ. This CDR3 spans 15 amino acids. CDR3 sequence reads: CASMGMGQASYEQYF.

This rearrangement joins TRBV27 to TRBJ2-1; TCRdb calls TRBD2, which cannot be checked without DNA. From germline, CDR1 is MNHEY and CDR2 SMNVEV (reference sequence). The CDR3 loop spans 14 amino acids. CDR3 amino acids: CASSRDYKYNEQFF.

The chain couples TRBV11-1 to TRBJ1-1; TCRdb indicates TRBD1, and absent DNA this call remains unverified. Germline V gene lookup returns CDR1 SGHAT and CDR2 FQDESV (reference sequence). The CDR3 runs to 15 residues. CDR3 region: CASSLWRTGDTEAFF.

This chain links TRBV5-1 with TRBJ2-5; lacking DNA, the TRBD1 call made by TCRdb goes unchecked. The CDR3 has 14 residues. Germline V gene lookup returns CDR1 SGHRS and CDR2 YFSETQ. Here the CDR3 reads CASSLFRGVETQYF.

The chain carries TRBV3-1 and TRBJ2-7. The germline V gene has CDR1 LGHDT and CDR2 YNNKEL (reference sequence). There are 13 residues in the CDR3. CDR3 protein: CASSQNVVYEQYF.